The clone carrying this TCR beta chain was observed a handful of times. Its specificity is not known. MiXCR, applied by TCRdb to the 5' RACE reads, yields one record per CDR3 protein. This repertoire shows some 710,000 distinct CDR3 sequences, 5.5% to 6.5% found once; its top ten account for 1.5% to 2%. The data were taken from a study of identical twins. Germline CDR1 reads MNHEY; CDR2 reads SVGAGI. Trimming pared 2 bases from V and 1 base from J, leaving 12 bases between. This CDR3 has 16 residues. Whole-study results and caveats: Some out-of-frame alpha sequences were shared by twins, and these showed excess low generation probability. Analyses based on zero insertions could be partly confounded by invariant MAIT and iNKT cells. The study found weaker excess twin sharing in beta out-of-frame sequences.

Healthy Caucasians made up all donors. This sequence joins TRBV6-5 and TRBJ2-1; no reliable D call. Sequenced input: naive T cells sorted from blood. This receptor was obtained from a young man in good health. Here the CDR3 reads CASSYKQPDSYNEQFF. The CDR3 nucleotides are TGTGCCAGCAGTTACAAACAGCCGGATTCCTACAATGAGCAGTTCTTC.